Each of the 15 T cell receptor beta chains below was sequenced from the same sample in a study of metastatic and nonmetastatic thyroid tumors. TCRdb re-analyzed the PCR reads through MiXCR. This table has some 13,000 clones, about 25% appearing once. Thyroid surgery was performed in patients who had received no treatment beforehand. The sample consisted of tumor tissue. The origin of the receptors is a female donor with papillary thyroid cancer or a benign thyroid nodule (not recorded which). Some clones in this sample may be carry-over from other donors' samples.

At least ten counts were recorded for this clone. This chain links TRBV20-1 with TRBJ2-5; the match to TRBD1 covers 7 bases. Germline CDR1 reads DFQATT; CDR2 reads SNEGSKA (reference sequence). V was clipped by 8 bases and J by 1 base; unmatched bases: 4. This CDR3 has 12 residues. The CDR3 DNA sequence: TGCAGTCGACAGGGCCGCCAAGAGACCCAGTACTTC. Protein: CSRQGRQETQYF.

This clone was counted many times. The rearrangement joins TRBV10-3 to TRBJ2-1, with 11 bases that match TRBD1. This CDR3 is 14 amino acids long. From germline, CDR1 is ENHRY and CDR2 SYGVKD. The junction had 3 bases not matched to a gene; V was cut back by 3 bases and J by 8 bases. CDR3 region: CAISDRTGGHEQFF. Written as DNA, the CDR3 is TGTGCCATCAGTGACAGGACAGGGGGCCATGAGCAGTTCTTC.

There are many counts of this clone. Possible read error: a much larger clone is one base away. The sample carries other DNA sequences with the same CDR3. The chain links TRBV11-2 to TRBJ2-7; D possibly corresponds to TRBD1 (6 bases). V lost 5 bases and J lost 2, with 13 bases in between. The germline CDR1 and CDR2 sequences are SGHAT and FQNNGV. This CDR3 is built from 14 residues. The CDR3 coding sequence is TGTGCCAGCAGCCCGCGGACAGACCCCTACGAGCAGTACTTC. Amino acids: CASSPRTDPYEQYF. The variable domain in full, with the rest retrieved from reference TRBV11-2 and TRBJ2-7, is EAGVAQSPRYKIIEKRQSVAFWCNPISGHATLYWYQQILGQGPKLLIQFQNNGVVDDSQLPKDRFSAERLKGVDSTLKIQPAKLEDSAVYLCASSPRTDPYEQYFGPGTRLTVT.

This chain joins TRBV4-2 and TRBJ2-7; the match to TRBD2 covers 7 bases. J gave up 4 bases and V 1 base, and 7 bases lay outside the gene matches. The CDR3 runs 15 residues. Germline CDR1 and CDR2: LGHNA and YNFKEQ. The CDR3 DNA follows: TGTGCCAGCAGCCAAGGGCTAGCGGAACAATACGAGCAGTACTTC. Translating it yields CASSQGLAEQYEQYF.

This clone was found a few times. Because it lacks the conserved phenylalanine or tryptophan at the end, this CDR3 is likely a read error. The chain has TRBV12-3 or TRBV12-4 and TRBJ1-4, with 7 bases lining up with TRBD1. The CDR3 totals 14 residues. Here the CDR3 reads CASSLYRGGERLFL. The CDR3 DNA reads as TGTGCCAGCAGTCTATACAGGGGAGGCGAAAGACTGTTTCTT.

On this clone itself: Compared with germline, one end of the junction differs, possibly owing to a read error. The chain recombines TRBV2 with TRBJ2-3, with D perhaps matching TRBD2 (5 bases). The V gene's germline CDR1 is SNHLY and CDR2 FYNNEI. The CDR3 covers 14 residues. CDR3 in DNA: TGTGCCATCAGTGCGGGCGGACCCACAGATACGCAGTATTTT. It yields the protein CAISAGGPTDTQYF. Supplemented by reference TRBV2 and TRBJ2-3, the full variable domain reads EPEVTQTPSHQVTQMGQEVILRCVPISNHLYFYWYRQILGQKVEFLVSFYNNEISEKSEIFDDQFSVERPDGSNFTLKIRSTKLEDSAMYFCAISAGGPTDTQYFGPGTRLTVL.

CDR3 sequence reads: CASSLRDTPYGGYTF. CDR3 coding DNA: TGTGCCAGCAGTCTCCGGGACACGCCGTATGGTGGCTACACCTTC. The rearrangement uses TRBV6-2 or TRBV6-3 and TRBJ1-2, with D tentatively TRBD1 (6 bases). Trimming took 5 bases from V and 7 from J, leaving 20 bases between them. Germline-derived CDR1 and CDR2 are MNHEY and SVGEGT. The CDR3 covers 15 residues.

The rearrangement uses TRBV11-2 and TRBJ2-7; D may correspond to TRBD1 or TRBD2 (6 bases each). The V gene's germline CDR1 is SGHAT and CDR2 FQNNGV. V was shortened by 8 bases and J by 2 bases, with 28 bases between the two germline ends. The CDR3 is 18 residues long. The CDR3 bases are TGTGCCAGCGGAAACCCGGAGAAGGGGGGCAGGATCGCCTACGAGCAGTACTTC. This codes for CASGNPEKGGRIAYEQYF.

This clone was found many times. The rearrangement links TRBV10-2 to TRBJ1-1; D is uncertain. This CDR3 spans 14 amino acids. Trimming took 2 bases from V and 5 from J, leaving 12 bases between them. Germline V gives CDR1 WSHSY, CDR2 SAAADI. CDR3 bases: TGCGCCAGCAGTGAGAGGTGGGGAATGACTGAAGCTTTCTTT. Amino acids: CASSERWGMTEAFF.

This chain uses TRBV6-1 with TRBJ1-2; D is ambiguous. Deletions cut 5 bases from V and 4 bases from J, with 14 bases between. The germline gives CDR1 MNHNS, CDR2 SASEGT. This CDR3 is 14 amino acids long. CDR3 nucleotide sequence: TGTGCCAGCAGTTCAGACCAGGCCCCCTATGGCTACACCTTC. This codes for CASSSDQAPYGYTF.

V gene TRBV12-3 or TRBV12-4 combines with J gene TRBJ1-2, with D perhaps matching TRBD1 (5 bases). CDR3 length: 13 amino acids. Trimming cost V 8 bases and J 2 bases, with 12 bases left between them. The CDR3 coding sequence is TGTGCCAGCGATACAGGAGGGAACTATGGCTACACCTTC. Its protein product is CASDTGGNYGYTF.

By sample share, this clone is medium-sized (0.01 to 0.1%). This CDR3 is CASSARDSYYEQYF. The CDR3 DNA reads as TGTGCCAGCAGCGCCCGGGACAGTTACTACGAGCAGTACTTC. The rearrangement joins TRBV3-1 to TRBJ2-7; 7 positions match TRBD1. The germline CDR1 and CDR2 sequences are LGHDT and YNNKEL (reference sequence). The CDR3 spans 14 residues. The ends lost 5 bases at V and 3 bases at J; junction bases unmatched: 7.

CDR3 nucleotide sequence: TGTGCCAGCAGTATCCAGGGGGAACTCTCACCCCTCCACTTT. Translating gives CASSIQGELSPLHF. This chain joins TRBV28 and TRBJ1-6; the match to TRBD1 covers 7 bases. With 5 bases clipped from V and 10 bases from J, the junction kept 8 bases outside the gene matches. Per germline, CDR1 MDHEN and CDR2 SYDVKM. The CDR3 is made up of 14 amino acids.

About this clone: One end of the junction does not line up with germline, which may come from a read error. The genes are TRBV28 and TRBJ2-2, with 8 bases that match TRBD2. Per germline, CDR1 MDHEN and CDR2 SYDVKM. The CDR3 has 13 residues. The CDR3, as DNA: TGCGCCATCAGTACCCGGGGGGGCGGGGAGCTGTTTTTT. Translated: CAISTRGGGELFF. The full variable domain, with the rest looked up from reference TRBV28 and TRBJ2-2, is DVKVTQSSRYLVKRTGEKVFLECVQDMDHENMFWYRQDPGLGLRLIYFSYDVKMKEKGDIPEGYSVSREKKERFSLILESASTNQTSMYLCAISTRGGGELFFGEGSRLTVL.

This clone was seen a handful of times. Possible read error: a much larger clone is one base away. V usage is TRBV30 and J usage is TRBJ1-4; a weak D match, TRBD1 (5 bases). This CDR3 spans 16 amino acids. The ends were cut back, 2 bases at V and 6 bases at J, with 19 bases in the middle. Per germline, CDR1 GTSNPN and CDR2 SVGIG (reference sequence). The CDR3 coding sequence is TGTGCCTGGAGTAAACGAACAGGTTTTGCTTATGAAAAACTGTTTTTT. Translated, it gives CAWSKRTGFAYEKLFF. Full variable domain (outside the CDR3, taken from reference TRBV30 and TRBJ1-4): SQTIHQWPATLVQPVGSPLSLECTVEGTSNPNLYWYRQAAGRGLQLLFYSVGIGQISSEVPQNLSASRPQDRQFILSSKKLLLSDSGFYLCAWSKRTGFAYEKLFFGSGTQLSVL.